This T cell receptor (beta chain) originates from a study of EBV T-cell therapy then PD-1 blockade in nasopharyngeal carcinoma. The germline gives CDR1 SGHNT, CDR2 YENEEA. This CDR3 spans 12 amino acids. V lost 8 bases to trimming and J lost 4 bases, with 6 bases between them. TCRdb's table, derived via immunoSEQ multiplex PCR, lists solely in-frame clones and lacks some. The sample has under 20,000 clones, 84% seen once; the top ten hold roughly 30%. Comments on this clone: Its antigen is not identified.

Treatment defined: AdE1-LMPpoly-expanded autologous EBV-specific T-cell therapy followed by anti-PD-1 nivolumab. The source was CD8+ T cells from blood, collected around day 34 from a patient whose treatment included autologous EBV-specific T cells and nivolumab. The TCR originated in a man aged 35 to 55 with nasopharyngeal carcinoma. The chain recombines TRBV11-3 with TRBJ2-6, with unresolved D. CDR3 in DNA: TGTGCCAGCTCTCCCGGGGCCAACGTCCTGACTTTC. This encodes CASSPGANVLTF.